This TCR beta chain was recovered during a study of T cell repertoires in cytomegalovirus infection. Turning to the study itself: Evidence of both CMV infection and a matching HLA type came from public TCR beta signatures.

TCRdb re-called the reads through MiXCR, storing one row per CDR3 protein. The data contain 160,000 or so distinct CDR3 sequences, 20% to 30% of them singletons. A word on this clonotype: Its cognate antigen is unknown.

V shed 1 base and J shed 0 bases, with 13 bases lying between them. Per germline, CDR1 KGHSH and CDR2 LQKENI. This CDR3 region has 16 residues. Study outcomes and limitations: Summed public TCR beta family frequency identified CMV carriers bearing the relevant HLA. The ex vivo response showed dominance by HLA-C-restricted CMV-specific TCR beta clonotypes.

This sequence joins TRBV18 and TRBJ2-7; weak D call: TRBD2 (5 bases). Sequencing was carried out using PBMCs. The origin of this receptor is a human donor in good health (CMV status not recorded). Some clones in this sample may be carry-over from other donors' samples. CDR3 nucleotide sequence: TGTGCCAGCTCACCACTTGGCGCCACTAGCTCCTACGAGCAGTACTTC. Translated, it gives CASSPLGATSSYEQYF.